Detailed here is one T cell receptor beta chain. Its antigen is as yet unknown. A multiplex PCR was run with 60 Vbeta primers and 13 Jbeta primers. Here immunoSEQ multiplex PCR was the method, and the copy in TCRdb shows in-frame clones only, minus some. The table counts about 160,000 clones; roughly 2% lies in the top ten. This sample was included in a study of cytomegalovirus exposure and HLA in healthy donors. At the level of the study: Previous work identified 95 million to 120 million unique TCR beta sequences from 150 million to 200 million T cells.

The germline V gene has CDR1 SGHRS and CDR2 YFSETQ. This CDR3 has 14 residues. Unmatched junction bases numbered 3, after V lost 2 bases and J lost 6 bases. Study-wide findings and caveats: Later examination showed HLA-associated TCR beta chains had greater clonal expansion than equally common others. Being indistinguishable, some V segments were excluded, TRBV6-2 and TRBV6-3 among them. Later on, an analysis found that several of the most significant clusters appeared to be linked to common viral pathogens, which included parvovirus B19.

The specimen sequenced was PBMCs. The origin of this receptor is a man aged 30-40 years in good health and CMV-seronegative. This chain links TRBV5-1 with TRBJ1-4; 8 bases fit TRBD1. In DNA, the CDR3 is TGCGCCAGCAGCTTAACAGGGGGGGATGAAAAACTGTTTTTT. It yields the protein CASSLTGGDEKLFF. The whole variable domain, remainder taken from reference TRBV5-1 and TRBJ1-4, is KAGVTQTPRYLIKTRGQQVTLSCSPISGHRSVSWYQQTPGQGLQFLFEYFSETQRNKGNFPGRFSGRQFSNSRSEMNVSTLELGDSALYLCASSLTGGDEKLFFGSGTQLSVL.